The clone carrying this T cell receptor (beta chain) has a handful of counts. Its antigen is unknown. TCRdb passed the 5' RACE reads through MiXCR, listing each CDR3 protein once. The sample carries 400,000 to 500,000 distinct CDR3 sequences, roughly 18% recorded once. These data are taken from a study of identical twins. The study, taken as a whole, reports: Insertions ran lower in abundant cord blood beta clonotypes, though not in memory repertoires. Twins shared out-of-frame alpha sequences with excess low generation probability.

Every one of the donors was a healthy Caucasian. V lost 0 bases and J lost 6, with 14 bases in between. The CDR3 length is 15 residues. The V gene is TRBV12-3 or TRBV12-4, the J gene TRBJ1-1; D is unresolved. Sequencing was performed on naive T cells sorted from blood. The clonotype comes from a man aged 45-65 years in good health. The CDR3 spells CASSLARGPVPEAFF. The CDR3 DNA sequence: TGTGCCAGCAGTTTAGCGCGAGGTCCGGTCCCTGAAGCTTTCTTT.